This T cell receptor (beta chain) stems from a study of graft-versus-host responses after intestinal transplantation (dated by TCRdb to about 2021). About the full investigation: The transplants that recipients received were multivisceral, liver-intestinal, or isolated intestinal. All recipients received anti-thymocyte globulin induction followed by maintenance tacrolimus and steroids for roughly three years. After intestinal transplantation, graft-versus-host and host-versus-graft alloreactive T cell clones were followed in the graft, circulation and bone marrow using bulk TCR-beta CDR3 sequencing. Alloreactive clones were identified by sequencing pre-transplant mixed lymphocyte reaction products and comparing these products with unstimulated pre-transplant donor and recipient T cells. Of the roughly 24 intestinal transplant recipients enrolled in the cohort, one of whom was a retransplant, a few patients without pretransplant specimens were excluded. Donor T cell macrochimerism was defined as a peak of at least 4% donor T cells among recipient peripheral blood mononuclear cells. Rather than going through the commercial service, samples from a few later patients were sequenced in-house on an Illumina MiSeq and processed with MiXCR.

As for this clone: Which antigen it targets is not known. No much larger clone exists at a distance of one base, and base qualities are not known.

Blood samples were collected up to 4 times in the first month after transplant and then at least monthly when available. The full study reports these points: Early after transplant, peak levels of circulating GvH clones were associated with declines in HvG clones. GvH clones were detected in recipient bone marrow, and some of these GvH clones were observed earlier in ileal mucosa or blood, consistent with an intestinal mucosal origin. The relatively low number and heterogeneity of intestinal transplant patients limited the conclusions. Patients with donor T cell macrochimerism had high GvH to HvG T cell clonal ratios in their allografts.

Library preparation used the immunoSEQ multiplex PCR assay. Adaptive Biotechnologies carried out high-throughput TCR-beta CDR3 sequencing of genomic DNA for most patients. Per the source publication's procedure: Adaptive's ImmunoSEQ software was the source of the TCR sequencing data for 15 to 20 patients, while three other patients were processed with MiXCR and VDJtools. CDR3 nucleotide sequences shared by donor and recipient were removed because the origin of these sequences could not be assigned. To be classed as alloreactive, a clone needed at least 2-fold expansion over unstimulated cells and a minimum CFSE-low frequency of 0.002% (template counts) or 0.001% (read counts). A clone was considered mappable if detected in the sequenced pre-transplant spleen, lymph node, or MLR CFSE-low populations of the donor or recipient. The cumulative frequency of alloreactive clones was calculated as a percentage of all sequences, weighted by copy number. TCRdb provides this immuneACCESS table in a form limited to in-frame rearrangements. Some clones are lacking; in checked studies, under half of them reflect an unresolved V gene, and why the rest are absent is not known. V, J and clone size derive from that table, while D and trimming were established from the DNA sequence. This sample holds approximately 16,000 clones; 80% to 90% were observed only once. The top ten clonotypes cover 5% to 6.5% of the sample.

From the germline V gene, CDR1 is SGHAT and CDR2 is FQNNGV. From the cysteine up to the phenylalanine, the CDR3 has a length of 16 residues. CDR3 DNA is the only sequence kept; it has 48 bases, read in frame from the first base. The junction carries 10 bases between V and J, which are trimmed by 1 base and 0 bases respectively. This sequence was found in a human patient who received an intestinal transplant, so some T cells may come from the graft donor. Sample: PBMCs, taken about 110 days after intestinal transplant. Recombination joined TRBV11-2 with TRBJ1-3; there is no confident call for the D gene. The CDR3 region has the sequence CASSLGSLTSGNTIYF. The bases are TGTGCCAGCAGCTTAGGAAGCCTAACCTCTGGAAACACCATATATTTT.